The source of this TCR beta chain is a study of T cell responses to AZD1222 COVID-19 vaccine. Looking at the study overall: Combined were second doses at about 4 or about 12 weeks. Study findings and constraints: The span of vaccine-associated CD4 TCRs extended across spike, with dominance at 160-218 and 743-854. Baseline serology detected seropositivity in only six or seven AZD1222 recipients.

TCRdb's copy holds only in-frame clones and misses some; the assay was immunoSEQ multiplex PCR. The data show approximately 170,000 clones, 85% to 95% seen once. A remark on this clone: What it binds is unknown.

The CDR3 is 15 residues long. Per germline, CDR1 SEHNR and CDR2 FQNEAQ (reference sequence). V dropped 2 bases and J dropped 4 bases, with 14 bases sitting between them. This specimen was peripheral blood, taken on day 0 of AZD1222 vaccination. V gene TRBV7-9 combines with J gene TRBJ2-5; possible D gene TRBD1, 5 bases. This sequence was found in an adult in good health. As DNA, the CDR3 is TGTGCCAGCAGCTTAAAGGACCGGACACGAGAGACCCAGTACTTC. Encoded protein: CASSLKDRTRETQYF.